This TCR beta chain was identified in a study of T cell responses to AZD1222 COVID-19 vaccine. As for this clone: Its target is not known.

Study findings and constraints: White British donors predominated, females outnumbered males, and clonal diversity was possibly underestimated.

The CDR3 is made up of 15 amino acids. V was pared by 3 bases and J by 7 bases, with 6 bases of the junction left unmatched. CDR1 MDHEN and CDR2 SYDVKM come from the germline V gene. This table comes from immunoSEQ multiplex PCR, and its TCRdb copy is limited to in-frame clones, with some not included. The sample consists of under 90,000 clones, approximately 83% of them appearing once. The V gene is TRBV28, the J gene TRBJ2-1; TRBD2 aligns across 10 bases. This material consisted of peripheral blood, taken 28 days after the second AZD1222 dose. This receptor was identified in an adult who received the AZD1222 COVID-19 vaccine. CDR3 nucleotide sequence: TGTGCCAGCAGTTTCCGGCTAGCGGGGGCTAATGAGCAGTTCTTC. Amino acid sequence: CASSFRLAGANEQFF.